The entry below gives a single T cell receptor beta chain sequence along with its context. TCRdb passed the RT-PCR reads through MiXCR, listing each CDR3 protein once. The sample holds about 680,000 distinct CDR3 sequences; about 14% are singletons and the top ten take roughly 3.9%. The germline CDR1 and CDR2 sequences are SEHNR and FQNEAQ (reference sequence). Trimming cost V 3 bases and J 4 bases, with 13 bases left between them. The CDR3 length is 14 residues. The chain employs TRBV7-9 and TRBJ2-7; a weak D match, TRBD2 (6 bases). The receptor was isolated from a female donor in good health, serving as a healthy control. What was sequenced was memory CD4+ T cells from blood. In DNA form, the CDR3 reads TGTGCCAGCAGCTTTTCCCTCGGGGGTTACGAGCAGTACTTC. Translation: CASSFSLGGYEQYF. The full variable domain, completed using reference TRBV7-9 and TRBJ2-7, is DTGVSQNPRHKITKRGQNVTFRCDPISEHNRLYWYRQTLGQGPEFLTYFQNEAQLEKSRLLSDRFSAERPKGSFSTLEIQRTEQGDSAMYLCASSFSLGGYEQYFGPGTRLTVT.